This T cell receptor (beta chain) was recorded in a study of blood T cell repertoires in COVID-19. As for the study in general: COVID-19 samples, acute and convalescent, were from the United States, Italy and Spain. T cells, B-cell-depleted T cells, or PBMCs provided the cDNA or gDNA that served as material.

Authors' analysis steps: Estimation of nucleated cell counts was performed using reference gene primer amplification. TCRdb's table, derived via immunoSEQ multiplex PCR, lists solely in-frame clones and lacks some. The DNA gave D and trimming, while V, J and clone size come from that table. The sample contains around 160,000 clones, around 84% of which appear only once. This CDR3 is built from 14 residues. Trimming removed 1 base at V and 11 bases at J, with 17 bases between. CDR1 is LGHDT and CDR2 is YNNKEL in the germline V gene (reference sequence). V is TRBV3-1 (or the pseudogene TRBV3-2) and J is TRBJ1-1; D might be TRBD1 (6 bases). Specimen: peripheral blood. The source of this sequence is a human donor in a cohort sampled during active COVID-19. The CDR3 sequence is CASSQGQASPGAFF. CDR3 coding DNA: TGTGCCAGCAGCCAAGGACAGGCGTCCCCTGGGGCTTTCTTT.